Shown below are 10 T cell receptor beta chains from a single sample sequenced in a study of cytomegalovirus exposure and HLA in healthy donors (dated by TCRdb to 2016 to 2017). The library came from the immunoSEQ multiplex PCR assay. A mixture of 60 forward primers for TCR Vbeta segments and 13 reverse primers for TCR Jbeta segments was used in the multiplex PCR. Entries here come from immuneACCESS through TCRdb and include only in-frame sequences with V and J called. Some clones fail to appear in such tables; in the studies checked, an unresolved V gene covers under half of the shortfall, and the cause of the remainder is unknown. The sample's clone listing holds tens of thousands of clones. The ten top clones hold 2.3% of the sample. Sample: PBMCs. All receptors come from a female donor in good health and CMV-seronegative.

The chain carries TRBV4-2 and TRBJ2-7; 10 bases map to TRBD2. V dropped 4 bases and J dropped 0; count of bases not matched to a gene: 15. The CDR3 sequence is 19 residues long. Looked up from germline, CDR1 is LGHNA and CDR2 is YNFKEQ. DNA for the CDR3: TGTGCCAGCAGCCCCCTAACCTCCGGGACTAGCGCTCTCTCCTACGAGCAGTACTTC. Translated, it gives CASSPLTSGTSALSYEQYF.

The chain has TRBV6-5 and TRBJ2-1; 10 nucleotides match TRBD1. The CDR3 has 15 residues. The germline gives CDR1 MNHEY, CDR2 SVGAGI. The V and J ends lost 4 bases and 1 base, in that order; junction bases with no gene match: 1. CDR3 loop: CASSWGQGSYNEQFF. CDR3 in DNA: TGTGCCAGCAGTTGGGGACAGGGGTCCTACAATGAGCAGTTCTTC.

The chain combines TRBV18 with TRBJ1-2; no clear D gene. Germline-derived CDR1 and CDR2 are KGHSH and LQKENI. Trimming removed 3 bases at V and 4 bases at J, with 15 bases between. The length of the CDR3 is 15 residues. CDR3 coding DNA: TGTGCCAGCTCACCGGGAGGAGGGTCAGTCTATGGCTACACCTTC. Its translation is CASSPGGGSVYGYTF.

V usage is TRBV4-3 and J usage is TRBJ2-7; D is ambiguous. Per the germline V gene, CDR1 is LGHNA and CDR2 is YSLEER. V was pared by 3 bases and J by 2 bases, with 11 bases between. The CDR3 is 14 residues long. DNA for the CDR3: TGCGCCAGCAGCCACAGAACCCGAACCTACGAGCAGTACTTC. Encoded protein: CASSHRTRTYEQYF.

J is TRBJ1-1 and V is TRBV27; no clear D. This CDR3 is built from 12 residues. V was pared by 4 bases and J by 7 bases, with 10 bases between. Germline V gives CDR1 MNHEY, CDR2 SMNVEV (reference sequence). This CDR3 reads CASSSGISEAFF. In nucleotides, the CDR3 is TGTGCCAGCAGTTCCGGGATCAGTGAAGCTTTCTTT.

This chain links TRBV20-1 with TRBJ2-3; 10 positions match TRBD2. Germline assignment: CDR1 DFQATT and CDR2 SNEGSKA (reference sequence). J was trimmed by 10 bases and V by 5 bases; bases with no gene match: 0. The CDR3 runs 10 residues. The CDR3: CSAGLAAQYF. The CDR3 DNA follows: TGCAGTGCTGGACTAGCGGCGCAGTATTTT.

V is TRBV4-2 and J is TRBJ1-1, with a weak D call TRBD1 (5 bases). The CDR3 has 15 amino acids. Germline V lookup: CDR1 LGHNA, CDR2 YNFKEQ. The V gene lost 1 base and the J gene lost 4 bases, with 13 bases spanning the gap. The CDR3 nucleotides read TGTGCCAGCAGCCAAGTTGCAGGGTTAGTCACTGAAGCTTTCTTT. Its translation: CASSQVAGLVTEAFF.

The chain combines TRBV18 with TRBJ2-5; tentatively, D is TRBD1 (7 bases). The J call could be wrong; TRBJ2-7 is a better fit for the DNA end. CDR3 length: 16 amino acids. From germline, CDR1 is KGHSH and CDR2 LQKENI. The CDR3 reads CASSPRAGQILYEQYF. DNA for the CDR3: TGTGCCAGCTCACCTAGGGCGGGACAGATCCTCTACGAGCAGTACTTC.

The J gene is TRBJ2-5, the V gene TRBV7-9; D gene uncertain. Trimming removed 6 bases from V and 2 bases from J, with 16 bases in between. CDR3 length: 15 amino acids. Germline V gives CDR1 SEHNR, CDR2 FQNEAQ (reference sequence). The chain's CDR3 is CASSWVFGRQETQYF. As DNA, the CDR3 is TGTGCCAGCAGTTGGGTCTTTGGGCGACAAGAGACCCAGTACTTC.

The gene calls are TRBV30 and TRBJ2-2; D unresolved. Trimming removed 0 bases at V and 1 base at J, with 6 bases between. In germline, CDR1 is GTSNPN, CDR2 SVGIG (reference sequence). The CDR3 is 14 amino acids. The CDR3 region is CAWSVRGNTGELFF. CDR3 nucleotide sequence: TGTGCCTGGAGTGTACGCGGGAACACCGGGGAGCTGTTTTTT.